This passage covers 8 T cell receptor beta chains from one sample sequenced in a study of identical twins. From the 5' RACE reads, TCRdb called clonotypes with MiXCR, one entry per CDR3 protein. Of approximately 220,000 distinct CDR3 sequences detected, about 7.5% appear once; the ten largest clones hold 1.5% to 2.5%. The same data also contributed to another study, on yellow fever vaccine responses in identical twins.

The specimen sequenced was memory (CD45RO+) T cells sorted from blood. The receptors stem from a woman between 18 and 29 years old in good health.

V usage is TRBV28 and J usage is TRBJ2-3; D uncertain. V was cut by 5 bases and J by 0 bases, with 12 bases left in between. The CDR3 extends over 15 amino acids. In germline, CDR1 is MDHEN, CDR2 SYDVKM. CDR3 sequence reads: CASSPLQDSTDTQYF. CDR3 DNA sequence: TGTGCCAGCAGTCCCCTTCAGGATAGCACAGATACGCAGTATTTT.

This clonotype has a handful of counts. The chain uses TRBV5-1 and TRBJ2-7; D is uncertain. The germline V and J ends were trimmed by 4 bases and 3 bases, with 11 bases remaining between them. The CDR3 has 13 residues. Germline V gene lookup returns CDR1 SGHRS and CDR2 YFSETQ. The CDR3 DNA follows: TGCGCCAGCAGCCTGTACAGCAACTACGAGCAGTACTTC. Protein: CASSLYSNYEQYF.

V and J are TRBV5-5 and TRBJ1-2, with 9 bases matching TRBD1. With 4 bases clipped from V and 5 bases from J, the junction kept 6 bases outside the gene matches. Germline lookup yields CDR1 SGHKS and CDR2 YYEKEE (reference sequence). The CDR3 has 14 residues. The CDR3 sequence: CASSQVGQGYGYTF. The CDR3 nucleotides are TGTGCCAGCAGCCAAGTGGGACAGGGATATGGCTACACCTTC.

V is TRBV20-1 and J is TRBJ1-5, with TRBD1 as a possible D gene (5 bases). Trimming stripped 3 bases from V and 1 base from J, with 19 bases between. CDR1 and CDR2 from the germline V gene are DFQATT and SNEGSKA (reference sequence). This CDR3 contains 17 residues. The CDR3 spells CSASDIGGKRSNQPQHF. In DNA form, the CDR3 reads TGCAGTGCTAGTGATATCGGGGGGAAAAGAAGCAATCAGCCCCAGCATTTT.

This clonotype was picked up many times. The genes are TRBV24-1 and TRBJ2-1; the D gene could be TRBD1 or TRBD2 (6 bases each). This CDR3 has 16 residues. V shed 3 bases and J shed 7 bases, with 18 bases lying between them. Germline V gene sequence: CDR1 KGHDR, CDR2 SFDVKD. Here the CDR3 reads CATSDPAARGRNEQFF. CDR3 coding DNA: TGTGCCACCAGTGATCCAGCCGCCCGGGGGCGGAATGAGCAGTTCTTC.

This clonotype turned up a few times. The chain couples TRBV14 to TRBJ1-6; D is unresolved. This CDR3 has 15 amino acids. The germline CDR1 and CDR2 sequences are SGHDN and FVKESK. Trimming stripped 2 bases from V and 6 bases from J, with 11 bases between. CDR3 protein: CASSQLGSSNSPLHF. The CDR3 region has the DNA TGTGCCAGCAGCCAATTGGGGTCCAGTAATTCACCCCTCCACTTT.

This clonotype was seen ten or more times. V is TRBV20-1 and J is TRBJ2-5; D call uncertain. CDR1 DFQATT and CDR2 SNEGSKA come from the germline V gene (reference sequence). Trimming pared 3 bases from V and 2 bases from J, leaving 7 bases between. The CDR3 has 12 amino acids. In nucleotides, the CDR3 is TGCAGTGCTAGGTTCGGTCAAGAGACCCAGTACTTC. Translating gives CSARFGQETQYF.

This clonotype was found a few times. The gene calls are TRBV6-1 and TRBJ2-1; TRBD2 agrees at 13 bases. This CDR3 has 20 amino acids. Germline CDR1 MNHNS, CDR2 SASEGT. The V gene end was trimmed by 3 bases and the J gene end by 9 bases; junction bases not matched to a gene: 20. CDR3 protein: CASSEGQKLAGGPSPTEQFF. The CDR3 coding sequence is TGTGCCAGCAGTGAGGGTCAAAAACTAGCGGGAGGGCCTTCCCCCACTGAGCAGTTCTTC.